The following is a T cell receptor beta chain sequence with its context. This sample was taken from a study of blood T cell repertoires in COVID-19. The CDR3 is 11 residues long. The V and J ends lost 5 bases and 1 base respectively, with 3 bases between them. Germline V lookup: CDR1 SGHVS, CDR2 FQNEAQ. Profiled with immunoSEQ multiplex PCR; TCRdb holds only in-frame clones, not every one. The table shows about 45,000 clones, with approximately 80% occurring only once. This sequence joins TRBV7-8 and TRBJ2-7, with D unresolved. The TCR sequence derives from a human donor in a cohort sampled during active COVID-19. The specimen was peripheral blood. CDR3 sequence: CASSPSYEQYF. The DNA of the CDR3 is TGTGCCAGCAGCCCTTCCTACGAGCAGTACTTC.